This T cell receptor beta chain was obtained from a study of cytomegalovirus exposure and HLA in healthy donors. Each donor's status was that of a healthy bone marrow donor. For this clone: The antigen is undetermined.

Whole-study findings and limits: Later analysis demonstrated an association between a missense DCLRE1C variant and TCR beta V- and J-gene trimming.

The CDR3 covers 12 residues. Per germline, CDR1 MDHEN and CDR2 SYDVKM. Trimming pared 6 bases from V and 7 bases from J, leaving 12 bases between. PCR primers comprised 60 Vbeta and 13 Jbeta primers. The data were produced by immunoSEQ multiplex PCR, yet TCRdb's version contains in-frame clones alone and is incomplete. The profile shows a few hundred thousand clones, approximately 80% of them singletons. V usage is TRBV28 and J usage is TRBJ1-1; maybe TRBD1 (5 bases). Material: PBMCs. The TCR comes from a man aged 25 to 40 in good health and CMV-seronegative. The CDR3 loop is CASRSVTVEAFF. The CDR3 DNA is TGTGCCAGCAGGTCTGTGACAGTTGAAGCTTTCTTT.